Listed below are T cell receptor beta chains from one sample, sequenced in a study of post-analysis software for immune sequencing data. MiXCR, applied by TCRdb to the PCR reads, yields one record per CDR3 protein. The sample lists about 540,000 distinct CDR3 sequences, 34% occurring once. Sequenced material: blood. These receptor sequences come from a girl between 2 and 17 years old with multiple sclerosis. The CDR3 runs from the conserved cysteine through the conserved F or W. The D gene is left open where the match is weak. Part of the rows lack a size; the others show once, few, many or a class for expanded clones.

NA	TRBV20-1	few	TRBJ1-1	CSHRTARHRAFF	TGCAGCCACAGGACCGCCCGGCATCGGGCTTTCTTT
NA	TRBV20-1	few	TRBJ1-4	CSAKPTGAPEKLFF	TGCAGTGCTAAGCCAACCGGCGCCCCTGAAAAACTGTTTTTT
NA	TRBV5-1	once	TRBJ1-6	CASSFSGPVPNSPLHF	TGCGCCAGCAGCTTTTCGGGTCCAGTTCCGAATTCACCCCTCCACTTT
NA	TRBV29-1	NA	TRBJ2-7	CSVLTRGEQYF	TGCAGCGTCCTAACTAGAGGCGAGCAGTACTTC
NA	TRBV5-1	NA	TRBJ2-3	CASSPGLDFTDTQYF	TGCGCCAGCAGCCCGGGACTGGATTTCACAGATACGCAGTATTTT
NA	TRBV28	NA	TRBJ2-7	CASSPHWGSAYNEQYF	TGTGCCAGCAGTCCCCATTGGGGCAGTGCCTACAATGAGCAGTACTTC
NA	TRBV10-3	NA	TRBJ1-1	CAISHLTEEAFF	TGTGCCATCAGTCATTTGACAGAAGAGGCTTTCTTT
NA	TRBV20-1	few	TRBJ1-5	CSAKAGGGQPQHF	TGCAGTGCTAAGGCTGGGGGAGGGCAGCCCCAGCATTTT
TRBD2	TRBV9	NA	TRBJ2-1	CASSENSGTSSNEQFF	TGTGCCAGCAGCGAAAATTCCGGGACTAGCAGTAATGAGCAGTTCTTC
NA	TRBV7-2	NA	TRBJ2-1	CASSFVPLKQFF	TGTGCCAGCAGCTTCGTGCCCCTCAAGCAGTTCTTC
NA	TRBV20-1	many	TRBJ2-5	CSADGGETQYF	TGCAGTGCCGATGGGGGGGAGACCCAGTACTTC
NA	TRBV9	NA	TRBJ1-4	CASSPGEGNREKLFF	TGTGCCAGCAGCCCAGGAGAAGGGAATCGGGAAAAACTGTTTTTT
NA	TRBV2	NA	TRBJ1-2	CASSDITGSSPYGYTF	TGTGCCAGCAGTGATATTACAGGCAGTTCGCCTTATGGCTACACCTTC
NA	TRBV28	NA	TRBJ1-4	CATNPRGYGKLFF	TGTGCCACCAATCCCAGGGGTTATGGAAAACTGTTTTTT
NA	TRBV5-6	few	TRBJ2-4	CASSLRDNTGIQYF	TGTGCCAGCAGCTTGAGGGACAATACTGGCATTCAGTACTTC
TRBD2	TRBV5-1	few	TRBJ2-5	CASALAGGLQETQYF	TGCGCCAGCGCTTTAGCGGGGGGCCTCCAAGAGACCCAGTACTTC
TRBD1	TRBV20-1	few	TRBJ2-5	CSASGTDQETQYF	TGCAGTGCTAGCGGGACAGACCAAGAGACCCAGTACTTC
TRBD2	TRBV27	few	TRBJ2-5	CASSLSSVGRETQYF	TGTGCCAGCAGTTTATCGTCAGTCGGGAGGGAGACCCAGTACTTC
NA	TRBV15	few	TRBJ1-2	CATSRRDGGTGYTF	TGTGCCACCAGCAGGAGGGATGGGGGAACTGGCTACACCTTC
NA	TRBV20-1	few	TRBJ2-7	CSALRLAKGGIDEQYF	TGCAGTGCTTTAAGACTAGCCAAGGGGGGAATCGACGAGCAGTACTTC
TRBD1	TRBV20-1	NA	TRBJ1-1	CSARDTAGGMNTEAFF	TGCAGTGCTAGAGACACCGCAGGGGGCATGAACACTGAAGCTTTCTTT
TRBD1	TRBV5-5	NA	TRBJ1-6	CASSSTPGQGNSPLHF	TGTGCCAGCAGCTCCACACCGGGACAGGGGAATTCACCCCTCCACTTT
NA	TRBV6-5	many	TRBJ2-3	CASSHRHSTDTQYF	TGTGCCAGCAGTCACCGACATAGCACAGATACGCAGTATTTT
TRBD1	TRBV6-6	NA	TRBJ2-1	CASTTTGTGINEQFF	TGTGCCAGCACCACGACCGGGACAGGGATCAATGAGCAGTTCTTC
NA	TRBV7-9	NA	TRBJ1-2	CASSHSLDRANYGYTF	TGTGCCAGCAGCCATTCCTTAGACAGAGCTAACTATGGCTACACCTTC
NA	TRBV5-5	NA	TRBJ2-7	CASSLSIGGNGYEQYF	TGTGCCAGCAGCTTGTCTATTGGGGGGAATGGCTACGAGCAGTACTTC
TRBD2	TRBV7-9	NA	TRBJ2-5	CAGSLRLAGKETQYF	TGTGCCGGCAGCTTACGGCTAGCGGGTAAAGAGACCCAGTACTTC
NA	TRBV29-1	many	TRBJ2-5	CSVESSGETQYF	TGCAGCGTTGAATCCAGCGGAGAGACCCAGTACTTC